This is a list of T cell receptor beta chains from one sample in a study of T cell responses to AZD1222 COVID-19 vaccine. Using immunoSEQ multiplex PCR, the repertoire was profiled, and TCRdb retains in-frame clones only, with some absent. The profile shows more than 150,000 clones, around 93% of them singletons. This specimen consisted of peripheral blood, obtained on day 0 of AZD1222 vaccination. Every receptor here comes from an adult in good health. The CDR3 runs from the conserved cysteine through the conserved F or W. Clone size appears in some rows only: once, few, many, or a class for an expanded clone.

clone_size	v_call	j_call	cdr3_aa
.	TRBV30	TRBJ1-6	CAWTRSIGTLNSPLHF
.	TRBV24-1	TRBJ1-1	CATSGGTEAFF
.	TRBV2	TRBJ2-7	CASSALRDRSFCF
.	TRBV11-3	TRBJ2-7	CASSYRTDYEQYF
.	TRBV7-3	TRBJ2-3	CASSSGVTDTQYF
.	TRBV3-1/TRBV3-2	TRBJ1-2	CASSQGQVGYTF
.	TRBV28	TRBJ2-7	CASSPLTSGSPFLKQYF
.	TRBV19	TRBJ1-2	CASSTMGQGYGYTF
once	TRBV3-1/TRBV3-2	TRBJ2-2	CASSQDLANTGELFF
.	TRBV6-1	TRBJ2-6	CASSEEDYGANVLTF
few	TRBV29-1	TRBJ1-1	CSVVANRQNTEAFF
.	TRBV3-1/TRBV3-2	TRBJ2-3	CASSPSGSHTDTQYF
.	TRBV5-5	TRBJ2-3	CASSLASADTQYF
.	TRBV24-1	TRBJ2-2	CATSDLTSEVTGELFF
.	TRBV6-1	TRBJ1-2	CASSELDADYYGYTF
.	TRBV28	TRBJ1-5	CASSSGGWGQPQHF
.	TRBV2	TRBJ2-1	CASRPTGNNEQFF
.	TRBV14	TRBJ2-1	CASSQFGTGLADNEQFF
.	TRBV18	TRBJ2-1	CASSPRQGKGRNEQFF
.	TRBV5-6	TRBJ2-2	CASSLRGLADPGTGELFF
.	TRBV7-2	TRBJ2-5	CASSFQGDKVETQYF
.	TRBV5-1	TRBJ1-2	CASSFQGGDGYTF
.	TRBV19	TRBJ1-4	CASSIGTGRGNEKLFF
once	TRBV21-1	TRBJ1-3	CASSSRASGNTIYF
.	TRBV13	TRBJ2-1	CASSLGNGNGNEQFF
.	TRBV28	TRBJ2-3	CASSPPGHPQGTDTQYF
.	TRBV2	TRBJ1-4	CASSPSGRLFF
.	TRBV2	TRBJ2-1	CASSELAGYYNEQFF
few	TRBV2	TRBJ2-1	CASNELARRNEQFF
.	TRBV7-8	TRBJ2-1	CASSREMGQHNEQFF
.	TRBV15	TRBJ1-2	CATSRSRGSHNGYTF
.	TRBV7-8	TRBJ2-2	CASSLDRGTAGELFF
.	TRBV19	TRBJ2-7	CASSIYRENSYEQYF
.	TRBV10-3	TRBJ2-1	CAISVGRGGNNEQFF
once	TRBV5-1	TRBJ2-5	CASSLGRETQYF
.	TRBV28	TRBJ2-3	CASSPIWGVNTDTQYF
.	TRBV2	TRBJ1-5	CASRGHRGRSGQPQHF
once	TRBV5-1	TRBJ2-3	CASRPYGGPSTDTQYF
.	TRBV10-2	TRBJ2-4	CASSESMWGALAKNIQYF
once	TRBV7-9	TRBJ2-1	CASSLVQVNNEQFF
.	TRBV28	TRBJ1-2	CASQGGRLSYGYTF
.	TRBV5-1	TRBJ2-5	CASSPASGSRETQYF
once	TRBV5-1	TRBJ1-1	CASSPSTGEGTEAFF